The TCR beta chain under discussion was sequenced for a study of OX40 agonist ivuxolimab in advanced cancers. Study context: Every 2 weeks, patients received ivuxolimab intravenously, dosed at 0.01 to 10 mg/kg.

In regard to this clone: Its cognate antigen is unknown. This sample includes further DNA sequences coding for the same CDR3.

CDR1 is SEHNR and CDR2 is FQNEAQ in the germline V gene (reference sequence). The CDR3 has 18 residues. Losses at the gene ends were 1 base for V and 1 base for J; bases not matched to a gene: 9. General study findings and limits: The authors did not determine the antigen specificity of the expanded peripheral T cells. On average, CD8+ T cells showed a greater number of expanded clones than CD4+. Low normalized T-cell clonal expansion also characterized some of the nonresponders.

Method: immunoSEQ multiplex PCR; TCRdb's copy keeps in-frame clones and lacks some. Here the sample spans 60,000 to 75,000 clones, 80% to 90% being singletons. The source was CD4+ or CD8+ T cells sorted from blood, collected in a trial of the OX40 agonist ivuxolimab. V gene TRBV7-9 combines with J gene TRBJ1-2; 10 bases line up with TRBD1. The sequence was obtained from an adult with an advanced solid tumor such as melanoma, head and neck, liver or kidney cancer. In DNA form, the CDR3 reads TGTGCCAGCAGCTTAGTCTGGGAACGGACAGGGGGTAACTATGGCTACACCTTC. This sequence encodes CASSLVWERTGGNYGYTF.